This TCR beta chain was identified during a study of cytomegalovirus exposure and HLA in healthy donors. General study points: In presence/absence analyses, roughly uniform sequencing depth across donors was assumed. A previous analysis found most TCR beta V segments productive roughly 87% or roughly 30% of the time. Later genetic work tied a missense DCLRE1C variant to beta-chain V and J trimming.

This CDR3 spans 12 amino acids. V was trimmed by 6 bases and J by 9 bases, leaving 15 bases between them. Germline lookup yields CDR1 MNHEY and CDR2 SVGAGI. On this clone: What it binds is unknown.

Use of 60 Vbeta and 13 Jbeta primers characterized the PCR. Measured with immunoSEQ multiplex PCR; TCRdb has only the in-frame clones, and not every one. Of 150,000 to 200,000 clones in the sample, roughly 80% were seen once. The rearrangement links TRBV6-5 to TRBJ2-7; weak D call: TRBD2 (6 bases). The sequenced sample was PBMCs. This clonotype originated in a male donor in good health and CMV-seronegative. The DNA of the CDR3 is TGTGCCAGCAGCCCAGATGGGCGGGGGCAGTACTTC. Amino acid sequence: CASSPDGRGQYF.